This TCR beta chain stems from a study of CD8 T cells in Susac syndrome. Random hexamers were used to reverse transcribe an amount of roughly 0.5 to 1 ug RNA. One entry per CDR3 protein, called by TCRdb with MiXCR from the immunoSEQ multiplex PCR reads. The sample has some 170,000 distinct CDR3 sequences, around 93% seen once. This CDR3 comprises 15 residues. Looked up from germline, CDR1 is DFQATT and CDR2 is SNEGSKA (reference sequence). V was trimmed by 1 base and J by 4 bases, leaving 11 bases between them. The sequencing sample was made of CD4+ T cells from PBMCs. The sequence derives from a human donor in good health. V and J are TRBV20-1 and TRBJ1-6; TRBD1 is a possible D gene (5 bases). CDR3 nucleotides: TGCAGTGCTAGAGTCCCAGGGTCATATAATTCACCCCTCCACTTT. Its translation: CSARVPGSYNSPLHF.